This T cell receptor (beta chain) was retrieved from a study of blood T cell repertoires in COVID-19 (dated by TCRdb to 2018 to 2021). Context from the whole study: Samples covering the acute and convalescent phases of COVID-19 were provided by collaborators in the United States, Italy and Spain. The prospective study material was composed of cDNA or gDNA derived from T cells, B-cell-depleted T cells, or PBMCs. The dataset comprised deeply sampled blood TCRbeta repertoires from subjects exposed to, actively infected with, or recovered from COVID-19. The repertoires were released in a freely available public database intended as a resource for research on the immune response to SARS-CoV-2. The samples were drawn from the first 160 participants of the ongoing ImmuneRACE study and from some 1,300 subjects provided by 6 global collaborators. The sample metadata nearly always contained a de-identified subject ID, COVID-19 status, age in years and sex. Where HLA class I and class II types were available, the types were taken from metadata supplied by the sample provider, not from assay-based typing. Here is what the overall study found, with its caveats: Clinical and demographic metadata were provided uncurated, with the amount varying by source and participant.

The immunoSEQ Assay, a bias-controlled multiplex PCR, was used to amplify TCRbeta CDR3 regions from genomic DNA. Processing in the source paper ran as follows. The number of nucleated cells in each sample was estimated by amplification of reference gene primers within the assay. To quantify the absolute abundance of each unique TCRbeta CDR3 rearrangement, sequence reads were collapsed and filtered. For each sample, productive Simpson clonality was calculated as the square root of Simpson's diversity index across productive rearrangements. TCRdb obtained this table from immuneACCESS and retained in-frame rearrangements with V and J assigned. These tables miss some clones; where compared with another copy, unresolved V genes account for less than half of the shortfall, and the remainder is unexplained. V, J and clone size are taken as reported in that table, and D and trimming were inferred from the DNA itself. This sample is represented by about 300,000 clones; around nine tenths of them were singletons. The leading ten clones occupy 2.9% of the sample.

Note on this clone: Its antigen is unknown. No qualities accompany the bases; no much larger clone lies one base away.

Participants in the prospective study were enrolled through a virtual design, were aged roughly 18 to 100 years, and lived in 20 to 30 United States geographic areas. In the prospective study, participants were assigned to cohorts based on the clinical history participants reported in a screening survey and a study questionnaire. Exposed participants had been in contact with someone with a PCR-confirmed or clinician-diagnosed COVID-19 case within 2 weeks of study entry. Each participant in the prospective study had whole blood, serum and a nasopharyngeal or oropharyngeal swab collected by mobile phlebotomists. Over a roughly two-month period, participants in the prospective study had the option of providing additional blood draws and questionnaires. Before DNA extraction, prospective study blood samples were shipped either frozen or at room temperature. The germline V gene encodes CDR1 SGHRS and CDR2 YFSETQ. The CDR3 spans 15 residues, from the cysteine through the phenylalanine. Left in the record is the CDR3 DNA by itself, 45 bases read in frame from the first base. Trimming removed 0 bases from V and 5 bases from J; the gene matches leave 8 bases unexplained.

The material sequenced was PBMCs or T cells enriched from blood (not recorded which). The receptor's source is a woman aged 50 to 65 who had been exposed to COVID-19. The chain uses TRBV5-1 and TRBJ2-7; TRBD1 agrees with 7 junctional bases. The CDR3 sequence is CASSLATGAVNEQYF. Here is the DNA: TGCGCCAGCAGCTTGGCCACAGGGGCCGTAAACGAGCAGTACTTC.